The clone carrying this TCR beta chain appeared a few times. As yet, its antigen is unknown. It was with unique molecular identifiers that the TCRbeta library was prepared. TCRdb passed the PCR reads through MiXCR, listing each CDR3 protein once. Of 500,000 to 750,000 distinct CDR3 sequences in the sample, roughly 13% were seen once. The data belong to a study of T-cell reconstitution after alpha-beta-depleted transplantation in children. Study-wide points: Surviving recipient cells, namely T cells and thymic progenitors, were the source of high day-60 TCRbeta diversity in some patients. Reportedly, roughly two months post-transplant, alpha-beta T cells arose from several hundred expanded graft clones.

CDR3 length: 13 amino acids. CDR1 and CDR2 (germline): MDHEN, SYDVKM. V lost 3 bases, J lost 7 bases, and 13 bases lay in between. The sequences come from PBMCs, mostly from graft donor cells, collected 360 days after TCRalphabeta/CD19-depleted stem cell transplant. The clonotype was recovered from a male patient between 10 and 17 years old who had a stem cell transplant for acute myeloid leukemia, so the T cells may come from the graft donor. The chain carries TRBV28 and TRBJ2-7; a possible D gene is TRBD2 (5 bases). Here the CDR3 DNA reads TGTGCCAGCAGTTTTGCTAGCATGGGGGAGCAGTACTTC. Translation: CASSFASMGEQYF.